This entry lists 17 T cell receptor beta chains sequenced from one sample in a study of PD-1 blockade in classical Hodgkin lymphoma. The method was immunoSEQ multiplex PCR; TCRdb's version includes in-frame clones alone and lacks a portion of them. Among over 25,000 clones listed, about 86% were seen once. The patients all showed relapse after autologous stem cell transplantation, while their brentuximab vedotin exposure varied. The investigators isolated CD8+ T cells from thawed PBMCs using magnetic negative selection. Sequencing used CD8+ T cells from blood, obtained at baseline. The source of these receptors is a human donor with classical Hodgkin lymphoma.

The table lists this clone with a count of one. J is TRBJ2-1 and V is TRBV4-1; 8 nucleotides match TRBD2. With 4 bases clipped from V and 3 bases from J, the junction kept 20 bases outside the gene matches. This CDR3 is 20 amino acids long. Per germline, CDR1 MGHRA and CDR2 YSYEKL. The chain's CDR3 is CASSPTWEREYRYFYNEQFF. CDR3 sequence (DNA): TGCGCCAGCAGCCCCACGTGGGAGCGGGAGTACCGTTATTTCTACAATGAGCAGTTCTTC.

CDR3 protein: CASSDPREGSYNEQFF. CDR3 coding DNA: TGTGCCAGCAGCGATCCGCGGGAGGGCTCCTACAATGAGCAGTTCTTC. The genes are TRBV9 and TRBJ2-1, with 9 positions matching TRBD2. Germline V CDR1 and CDR2: SGDLS, YYNGEE. The CDR3 length is 16 residues. V shed 3 bases and J 0 bases; nucleotides not matched to a gene: 4.

J is TRBJ1-4 and V is TRBV7-9; 9 bases are shared with TRBD1. V lost 2 bases, J lost 3 bases, and 10 bases stayed unmatched. This CDR3 comprises 18 residues. Germline V gives CDR1 SEHNR, CDR2 FQNEAQ (reference sequence). CDR3: CASSLTGQGFLANEKLFF. The CDR3 nucleotides read TGTGCCAGCAGCTTAACGGGACAGGGATTCTTAGCTAATGAAAAACTGTTTTTT.

The chain uses TRBV6-5 and TRBJ2-7; 9 nucleotides line up with TRBD2. CDR3 length: 14 amino acids. Germline CDR1 reads MNHEY; CDR2 reads SVGAGI. J was trimmed by 4 bases and V by 1 base; bases with no gene match: 2. The CDR3 sequence is CASSYFLAGYEQYF. For the CDR3, the DNA is TGTGCCAGCAGTTACTTCCTAGCGGGATACGAGCAGTACTTC.

V gene TRBV9 combines with J gene TRBJ1-1, with D hard to call. This CDR3 contains 13 residues. Germline values: CDR1 SGDLS, CDR2 YYNGEE. V shed 4 bases and J shed 10 bases, with 17 bases lying between them. CDR3 coding DNA: TGTGCCAGCAGCCCTTCGTCTAACCTGGTAGCTTTCTTT. This gives the protein CASSPSSNLVAFF.

The chain links TRBV9 to TRBJ2-3; 13 bases agree with TRBD2. The CDR3 sequence is 19 residues long. Germline assignment: CDR1 SGDLS and CDR2 YYNGEE. With V trimmed by 0 bases and J by 6 bases, 13 bases remained unmatched. The CDR3 nucleotides are TGTGCCAGCAGCGTAGAGGGGAGGGAGGGACTAGCGGGATTGGATACGCAGTATTTT. This encodes CASSVEGREGLAGLDTQYF.

The chain recombines TRBV28 with TRBJ2-7, with D perhaps TRBD1 (5 bases). Germline V gene lookup returns CDR1 MDHEN and CDR2 SYDVKM. CDR3 length equals 14 residues. With 2 bases removed from V and 2 bases from J, the gap between germline ends came to 10 bases. This CDR3 is CASSLTGLAYEQYF. Here the CDR3 DNA reads TGTGCCAGCAGTTTAACAGGTCTAGCCTACGAGCAGTACTTC.

The chain combines TRBV27 with TRBJ1-1; D ambiguous. Per the germline V gene, CDR1 is MNHEY and CDR2 is SMNVEV (reference sequence). This CDR3 is built from 13 residues. V was clipped by 6 bases and J by 3 bases, with 11 bases between them. CDR3 residues: CASRTDGYTEAFF. In nucleotides, the CDR3 is TGTGCCAGCAGAACTGACGGATACACTGAAGCTTTCTTT.

The V and J genes are TRBV9 and TRBJ2-1; D not certain. This CDR3 spans 14 amino acids. Trimming stripped 0 bases from V and 5 bases from J, with 9 bases between. Germline V gene data show CDR1 as SGDLS and CDR2 as YYNGEE. CDR3 amino acids: CASSVARIDNEQFF. The CDR3 nucleotides read TGTGCCAGCAGCGTAGCTCGAATCGACAATGAGCAGTTCTTC. The full variable domain, in which reference TRBV9 and TRBJ2-1 provide the parts outside the CDR3, is DSGVTQTPKHLITATGQRVTLRCSPRSGDLSVYWYQQSLDQGLQFLIQYYNGEERAKGNILERFSAQQFPDLHSELNLSSLELGDSALYFCASSVARIDNEQFFGPGTRLTVL.

This clone was counted a single time. The chain joins TRBV7-9 to TRBJ1-4; D is perhaps TRBD1 (5 bases). Germline-derived CDR1 and CDR2 are SEHNR and FQNEAQ (reference sequence). V lost 2 bases to trimming and J lost 3 bases, with 13 bases between them. The CDR3 consists of 16 residues. The CDR3 nucleotides read TGTGCCAGCAGCTTAATGCAGGGCGTAGCTAATGAAAAACTGTTTTTT. Translation gives CASSLMQGVANEKLFF. Full variable domain (remainder filled in from reference TRBV7-9 and TRBJ1-4): DTGVSQNPRHKITKRGQNVTFRCDPISEHNRLYWYRQTLGQGPEFLTYFQNEAQLEKSRLLSDRFSAERPKGSFSTLEIQRTEQGDSAMYLCASSLMQGVANEKLFFGSGTQLSVL.

The CDR3 here is CASSPQGTVEAFF. The CDR3, as DNA: TGTGCCAGCAGCCCCCAGGGGACGGTTGAAGCTTTCTTT. The rearrangement links TRBV7-8 to TRBJ1-1; possible D gene TRBD1, 6 bases. V lost 5 bases and J lost 7, with 14 bases in between. CDR3 length equals 13 residues. Germline V gene sequence: CDR1 SGHVS, CDR2 FQNEAQ.

This sequence joins TRBV29-1 and TRBJ2-7; D not certain. The CDR3 runs 12 residues. Germline V lookup: CDR1 SQVTM, CDR2 ANQGSEA. Trimming removed 7 bases at V and 5 bases at J, with 15 bases between. The CDR3 is CSAWTTLNEQYF. Here the CDR3 DNA reads TGCAGCGCCTGGACCACCTTGAACGAGCAGTACTTC.

The chain joins TRBV5-1 to TRBJ2-6, with TRBD1 matching over 11 bases. This CDR3 region has 17 residues. Germline CDR1 reads SGHRS; CDR2 reads YFSETQ. J was trimmed by 2 bases and V by 3 bases; bases with no gene match: 4. The CDR3 protein is CASSWTGGTAGANVLTF. CDR3 nucleotide sequence: TGCGCCAGCAGCTGGACAGGGGGCACAGCTGGGGCCAACGTCCTGACTTTC.

This clone showed up just once. The chain carries TRBV30 and TRBJ2-7; D possibly matches TRBD1 or TRBD2 (5 bases each). Germline V CDR1 and CDR2: GTSNPN, SVGIG (reference sequence). Trimming left V 3 bases short and J 0 bases short, with 12 bases between. This CDR3 contains 14 residues. The CDR3 region has the DNA TGTGCCTGGAGAGAGGGACCTTACTCCTACGAGCAGTACTTC. Translated, it gives CAWREGPYSYEQYF.

J is TRBJ2-3 and V is TRBV27; D is possibly TRBD1 (6 bases). The CDR3 spans 17 residues. V was shortened by 7 bases and J by 0 bases, with 20 bases between the two germline ends. Per germline, CDR1 MNHEY and CDR2 SMNVEV (reference sequence). CDR3 sequence: CASTPFPPDSSTDTQYF. The DNA of the CDR3 is TGTGCCAGCACCCCCTTCCCCCCGGACAGCAGCACAGATACGCAGTATTTT.

This clone was counted once. This chain links TRBV4-2 with TRBJ1-4; 7 nucleotides match TRBD1. CDR1 is LGHNA and CDR2 is YNFKEQ in the germline V gene. The CDR3 loop spans 18 amino acids. V trimming: 1 base; J trimming: 4 bases; junction bases outside the gene matches: 12. The CDR3 DNA is TGTGCCAGCAGCCAAGGGCCAGGGGGGGGTCCGATTAATGAAAAACTGTTTTTT. Residues: CASSQGPGGGPINEKLFF.

This chain joins TRBV6-5 and TRBJ1-1; D is unresolved. Germline loops: CDR1 MNHEY, CDR2 SVGAGI. The CDR3 runs to 13 residues. With 6 bases removed from V and 4 bases from J, the gap between germline ends came to 12 bases. The CDR3 here is CASRLVGGTEAFF. For the CDR3, the DNA is TGTGCCAGCAGGTTGGTTGGCGGCACTGAAGCTTTCTTT.